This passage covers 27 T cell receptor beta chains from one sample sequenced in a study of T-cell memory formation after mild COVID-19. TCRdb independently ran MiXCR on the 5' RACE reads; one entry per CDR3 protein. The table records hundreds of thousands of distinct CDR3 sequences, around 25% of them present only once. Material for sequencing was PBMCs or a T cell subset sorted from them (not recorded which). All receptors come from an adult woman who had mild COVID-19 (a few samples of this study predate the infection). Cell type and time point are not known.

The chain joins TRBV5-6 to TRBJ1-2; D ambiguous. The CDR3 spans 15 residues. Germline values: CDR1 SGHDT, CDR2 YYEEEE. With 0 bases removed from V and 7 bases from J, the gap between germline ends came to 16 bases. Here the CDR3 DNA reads TGTGCCAGCAGCTTGGGGACGGGAGGGTCTCTTGGCTACACCTTC. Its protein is CASSLGTGGSLGYTF.

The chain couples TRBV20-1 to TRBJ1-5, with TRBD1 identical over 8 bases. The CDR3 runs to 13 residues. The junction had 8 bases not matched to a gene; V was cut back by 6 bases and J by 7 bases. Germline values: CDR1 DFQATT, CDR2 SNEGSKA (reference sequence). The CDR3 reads CSATGQGRQPQHF. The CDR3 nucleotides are TGCAGTGCCACAGGACAGGGCCGACAGCCCCAGCATTTT.

The CDR3 loop reads CASSYSTLMHSYEQYF. The DNA of the CDR3 is TGTGCCAGCAGTTACTCTACCCTGATGCACTCCTACGAGCAGTACTTC. The gene calls are TRBV6-2 or TRBV6-3 and TRBJ2-7; D unclear. CDR3 length: 16 residues. Trimming took off 0 bases at V and 0 bases at J, with 12 bases between the two ends. CDR1 MNHEY and CDR2 SVGEGT come from the germline V gene.

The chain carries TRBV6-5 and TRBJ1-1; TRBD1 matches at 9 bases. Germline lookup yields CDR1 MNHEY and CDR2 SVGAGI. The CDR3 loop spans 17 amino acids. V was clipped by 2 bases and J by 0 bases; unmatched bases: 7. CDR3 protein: CASSYGQGLGMNTEAFF. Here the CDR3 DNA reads TGTGCCAGCAGTTACGGACAGGGGTTAGGGATGAACACTGAAGCTTTCTTT.

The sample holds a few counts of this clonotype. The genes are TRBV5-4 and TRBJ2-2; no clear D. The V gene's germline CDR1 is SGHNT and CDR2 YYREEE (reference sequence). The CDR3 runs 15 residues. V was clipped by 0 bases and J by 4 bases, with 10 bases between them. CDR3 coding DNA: TGTGCCAGCAGCTTGGGGATCCCTTCCACCGGGGAGCTGTTTTTT. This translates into CASSLGIPSTGELFF.

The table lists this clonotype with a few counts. CDR3: CASSPPGRRATGELFF. For the CDR3, the DNA is TGCGCCAGCAGCCCCCCCGGGAGGAGGGCCACCGGGGAGCTGTTTTTT. V usage is TRBV5-1 and J usage is TRBJ2-2; 7 nucleotides line up with TRBD2. This CDR3 has 16 amino acids. J lost 4 bases, V lost 4 bases, and 10 bases had no gene match. Germline CDR1 and CDR2: SGHRS and YFSETQ.

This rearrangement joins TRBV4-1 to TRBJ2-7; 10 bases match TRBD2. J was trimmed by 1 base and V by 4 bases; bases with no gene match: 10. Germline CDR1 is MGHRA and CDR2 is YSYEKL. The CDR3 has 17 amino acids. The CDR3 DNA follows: TGCGCCAGCAGCCCAACCCCGGGACTAGCGTTTTCCTACGAGCAGTACTTC. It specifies CASSPTPGLAFSYEQYF.

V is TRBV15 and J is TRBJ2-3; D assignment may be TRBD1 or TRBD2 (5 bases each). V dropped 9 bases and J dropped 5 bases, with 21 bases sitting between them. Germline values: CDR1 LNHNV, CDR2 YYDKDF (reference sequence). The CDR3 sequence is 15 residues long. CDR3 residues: CATNTGTQSQDTQYF. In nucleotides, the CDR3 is TGTGCCACTAATACCGGGACCCAAAGCCAAGATACGCAGTATTTT.

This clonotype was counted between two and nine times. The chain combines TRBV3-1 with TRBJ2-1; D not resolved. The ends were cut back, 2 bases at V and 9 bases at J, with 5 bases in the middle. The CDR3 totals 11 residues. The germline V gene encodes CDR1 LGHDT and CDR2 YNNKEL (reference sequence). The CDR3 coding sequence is TGTGCCAGCAGCCAACGGCGTGAGCAGTTCTTC. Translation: CASSQRREQFF.

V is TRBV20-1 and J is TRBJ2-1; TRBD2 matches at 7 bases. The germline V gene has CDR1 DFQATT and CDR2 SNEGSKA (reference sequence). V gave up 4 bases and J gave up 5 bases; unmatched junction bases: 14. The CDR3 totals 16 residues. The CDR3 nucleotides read TGCAGTGCTAAACCCCTTCGGACCCTAGCGGACAATGAGCAGTTCTTC. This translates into CSAKPLRTLADNEQFF.

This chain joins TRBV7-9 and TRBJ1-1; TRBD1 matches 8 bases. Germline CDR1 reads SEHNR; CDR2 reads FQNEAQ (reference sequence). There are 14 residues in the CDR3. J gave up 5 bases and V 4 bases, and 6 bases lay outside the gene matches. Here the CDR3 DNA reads TGTGCCAGCAGCTCAGGGGGCGTTTCTACTGAAGCTTTCTTT. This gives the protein CASSSGGVSTEAFF. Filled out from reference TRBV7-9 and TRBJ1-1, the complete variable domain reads DTGVSQNPRHKITKRGQNVTFRCDPISEHNRLYWYRQTLGQGPEFLTYFQNEAQLEKSRLLSDRFSAERPKGSFSTLEIQRTEQGDSAMYLCASSSGGVSTEAFFGQGTRLTVV.

CDR3 DNA sequence: TGTGCCAGCAGACCTCAACAGGGTCGTGGCTACACCTTC. Its translation is CASRPQQGRGYTF. V usage is TRBV6-5 and J usage is TRBJ1-2, with D possibly being TRBD1 (6 bases). Germline loops: CDR1 MNHEY, CDR2 SVGAGI. This CDR3 has 13 residues. Trimming took off 6 bases at V and 7 bases at J, with 15 bases between the two ends.

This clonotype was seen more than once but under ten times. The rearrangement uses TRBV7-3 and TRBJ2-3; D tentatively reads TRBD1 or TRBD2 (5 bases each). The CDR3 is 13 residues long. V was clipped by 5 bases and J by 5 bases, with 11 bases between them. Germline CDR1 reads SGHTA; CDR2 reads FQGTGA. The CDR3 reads CASSGGTLDTQYF. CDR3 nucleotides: TGTGCCAGCAGCGGTGGGACCTTAGATACGCAGTATTTT.

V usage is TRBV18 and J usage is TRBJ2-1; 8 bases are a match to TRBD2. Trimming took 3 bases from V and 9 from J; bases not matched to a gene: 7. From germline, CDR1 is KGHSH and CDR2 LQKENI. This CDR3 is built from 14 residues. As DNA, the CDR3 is TGTGCCAGCTCACCCGGGACTAGTATCGCTGAGCAGTTCTTC. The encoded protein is CASSPGTSIAEQFF.

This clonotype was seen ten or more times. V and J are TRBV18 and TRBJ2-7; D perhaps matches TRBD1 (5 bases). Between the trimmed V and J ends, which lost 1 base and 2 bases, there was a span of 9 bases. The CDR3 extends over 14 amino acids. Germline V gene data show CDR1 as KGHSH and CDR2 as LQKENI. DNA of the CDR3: TGTGCCAGCTCACCACAAGGACAAGCCTACGAGCAGTACTTC. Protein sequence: CASSPQGQAYEQYF.

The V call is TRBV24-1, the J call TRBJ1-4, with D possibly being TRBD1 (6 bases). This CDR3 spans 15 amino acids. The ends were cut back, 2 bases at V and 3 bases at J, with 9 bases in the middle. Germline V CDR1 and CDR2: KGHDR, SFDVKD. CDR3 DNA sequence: TGTGCCACCAGTGATTCCGGGACACCTAATGAAAAACTGTTTTTT. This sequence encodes CATSDSGTPNEKLFF.

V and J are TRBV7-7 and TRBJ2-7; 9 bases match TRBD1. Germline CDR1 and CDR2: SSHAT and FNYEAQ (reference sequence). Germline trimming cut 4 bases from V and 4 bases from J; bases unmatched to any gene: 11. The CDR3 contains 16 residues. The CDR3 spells CASSYPTGGTRYEQYF. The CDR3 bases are TGTGCCAGCAGCTACCCCACAGGGGGCACTAGGTACGAGCAGTACTTC.

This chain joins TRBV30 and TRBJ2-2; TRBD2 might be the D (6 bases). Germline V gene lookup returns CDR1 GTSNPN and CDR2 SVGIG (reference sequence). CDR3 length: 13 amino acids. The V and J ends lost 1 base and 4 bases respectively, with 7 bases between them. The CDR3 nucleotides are TGTGCCTGGAGTGACGGGAGCACCGGGGAGCTGTTTTTT. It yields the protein CAWSDGSTGELFF.

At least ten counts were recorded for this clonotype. CDR3 nucleotides: TGTGCCAGCAGGAGACAGGGTAGGGGTCAGCCCCAGCATTTT. It codes for CASRRQGRGQPQHF. The chain joins TRBV27 to TRBJ1-5; 7 bases are a match to TRBD1. V dropped 6 bases and J dropped 6; count of bases not matched to a gene: 8. This CDR3 comprises 14 residues. Germline CDR1 is MNHEY and CDR2 is SMNVEV (reference sequence).

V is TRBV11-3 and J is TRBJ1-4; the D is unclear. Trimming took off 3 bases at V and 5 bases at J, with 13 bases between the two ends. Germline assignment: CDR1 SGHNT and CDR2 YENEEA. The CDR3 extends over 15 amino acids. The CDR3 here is CASSLNRASNEKLFF. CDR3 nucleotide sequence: TGTGCCAGCAGCTTGAACCGGGCCAGCAATGAAAAACTGTTTTTT.

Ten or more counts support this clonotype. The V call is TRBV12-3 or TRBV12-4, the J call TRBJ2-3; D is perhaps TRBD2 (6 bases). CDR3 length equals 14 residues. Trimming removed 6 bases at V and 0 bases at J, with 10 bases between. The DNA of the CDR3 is TGTGCCAGCAGCTTCGGGGGTAGCACAGATACGCAGTATTTT. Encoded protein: CASSFGGSTDTQYF.

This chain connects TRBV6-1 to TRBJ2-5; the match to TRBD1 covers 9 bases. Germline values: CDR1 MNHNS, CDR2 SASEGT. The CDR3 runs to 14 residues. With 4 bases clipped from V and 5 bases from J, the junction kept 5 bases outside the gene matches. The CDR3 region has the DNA TGTGCCAGCAGTGGACATGGGACAGGGGAGACCCAGTACTTC. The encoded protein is CASSGHGTGETQYF.

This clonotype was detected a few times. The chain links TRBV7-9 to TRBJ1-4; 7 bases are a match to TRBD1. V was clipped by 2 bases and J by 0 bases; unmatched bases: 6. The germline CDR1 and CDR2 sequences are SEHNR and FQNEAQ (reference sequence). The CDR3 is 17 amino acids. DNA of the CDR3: TGTGCCAGCAGCTTAAAAACCGGGACAGCAACTAATGAAAAACTGTTTTTT. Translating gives CASSLKTGTATNEKLFF.

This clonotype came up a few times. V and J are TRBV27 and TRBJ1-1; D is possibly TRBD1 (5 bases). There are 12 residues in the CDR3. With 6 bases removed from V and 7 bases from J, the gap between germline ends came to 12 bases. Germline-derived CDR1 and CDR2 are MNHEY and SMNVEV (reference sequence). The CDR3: CASRRRGDEAFF. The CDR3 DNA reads TGTGCCAGCAGACGCCGGGGGGATGAAGCTTTCTTT.

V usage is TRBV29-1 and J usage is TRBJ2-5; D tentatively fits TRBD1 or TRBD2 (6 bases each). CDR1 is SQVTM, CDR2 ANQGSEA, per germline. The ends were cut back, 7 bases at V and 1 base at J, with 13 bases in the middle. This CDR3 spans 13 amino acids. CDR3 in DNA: TGCAGCGGGGGTGGGGGGCTCCAAGAGACCCAGTACTTC. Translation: CSGGGGLQETQYF.

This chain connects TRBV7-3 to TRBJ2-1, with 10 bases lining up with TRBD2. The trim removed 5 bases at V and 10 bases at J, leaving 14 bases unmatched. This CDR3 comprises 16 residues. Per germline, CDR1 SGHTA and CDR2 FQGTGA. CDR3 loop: CASSPATAGGIGEQFF. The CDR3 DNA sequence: TGTGCCAGCAGCCCCGCGACAGCGGGAGGGATTGGGGAGCAGTTCTTC.

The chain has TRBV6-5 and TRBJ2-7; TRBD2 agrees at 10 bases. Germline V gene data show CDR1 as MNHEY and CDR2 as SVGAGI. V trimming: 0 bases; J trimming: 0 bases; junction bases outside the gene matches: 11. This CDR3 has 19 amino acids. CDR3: CASSYSSLLAGASSYEQYF. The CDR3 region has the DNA TGTGCCAGCAGTTACTCGTCTTTGCTAGCGGGGGCGAGCTCCTACGAGCAGTACTTC.